The clone carrying this T cell receptor beta chain was picked up a small number of times. The data were taken from a study of identical twins. Via MiXCR, TCRdb re-called the 5' RACE reads, giving one row per CDR3 protein. The table lists more than 400,000 distinct CDR3 sequences, 12% to 15% of them singletons. The CDR3 is made up of 14 amino acids. V lost 3 bases, J lost 1 base, and 10 bases lay in between. This same sample was also part of a study on yellow fever vaccine responses in identical twins.

Sequenced input: CD4+ T cells sorted from blood. This rearrangement joins TRBV12-3 or TRBV12-4 to TRBJ2-7; D gene unclear. This TCR came from a woman aged 18-30 years in good health. The CDR3 bases are TGTGCCAGCAGTTTTTCGGCCTTGTCCTACGAGCAGTACTTC. This translates into CASSFSALSYEQYF.